This T cell receptor (beta chain) comes out of a study of blood T cell repertoires in COVID-19. Study at large: Sites across the United States, Italy and Spain contributed samples from acute and convalescent COVID-19. T cells, B-cell-depleted T cells, or PBMCs supplied cDNA or gDNA.

V was trimmed by 3 bases and J by 1 base, leaving 6 bases between them. The CDR3 runs 13 residues. Original processing notes: It was from reference gene primer amplification that nucleated cell counts were estimated. The data were produced by immunoSEQ multiplex PCR, yet TCRdb's version contains in-frame clones alone and is incomplete. Clone size and the V and J calls come from that table; the DNA yielded D and trimming. Of more than 100,000 clones in the sample, about 90% were seen once. The source of this sequence is a woman in her sixties with acute or convalescent COVID-19. The sample consisted of peripheral blood. The rearrangement links TRBV12-3 or TRBV12-4 to TRBJ1-1; D remains ambiguous. The CDR3 nucleotides are TGTGCCAGCAGTTTCCGGGAGAACACTGAAGCTTTCTTT. Its translation is CASSFRENTEAFF.